The 10 T cell receptor beta chains given below trace back to one sample, sequenced in a study of response to subunit inactivated influenza vaccine. TCRdb reprocessed the RT-PCR reads via MiXCR and lists one record per CDR3 protein. The sample comprises more than 600,000 distinct CDR3 sequences, roughly 18% of which are singletons, and roughly a tenth rests with the top ten. The starting material was PBMCs from blood, obtained about 5 days after vaccination. These receptor sequences come from a man aged 50 or older who received an inactivated influenza vaccine.

This clonotype has only a few counts. This sequence joins TRBV6-5 and TRBJ2-7; maybe TRBD1 (5 bases). CDR1 and CDR2 from the germline V gene are MNHEY and SVGAGI. This CDR3 contains 13 residues. Trimming took off 2 bases at V and 5 bases at J, with 10 bases between the two ends. The CDR3 nucleotides read TGTGCCAGCAGTTACAGGGGTTCGGACGAGCAGTACTTC. Amino acid sequence: CASSYRGSDEQYF.

CDR3 amino acids: CATSDNFLGTDTQYF. The CDR3 coding sequence is TGTGCCACCAGTGATAATTTCTTGGGCACAGATACGCAGTATTTT. This rearrangement joins TRBV24-1 to TRBJ2-3; D not resolved. Germline CDR1 and CDR2: KGHDR and SFDVKD. CDR3 length equals 15 residues. The germline V and J ends were trimmed by 3 bases and 1 base, with 10 bases remaining between them.

This clonotype was seen more than once but under ten times. This sequence joins TRBV20-1 and TRBJ2-7; 13 positions match TRBD2. CDR3 length: 16 residues. V shed 3 bases, J shed 6 bases, and the junction held 11 bases outside the gene matches. From germline, CDR1 is DFQATT and CDR2 SNEGSKA (reference sequence). The CDR3 DNA sequence: TGCAGTGCTAGCCCGACTAGCGGGAGGATTCTGTCCGAGCAGTACTTC. It encodes CSASPTSGRILSEQYF.

J is TRBJ2-3 and V is TRBV20-1, with 9 positions matching TRBD2. Trimming removed 5 bases from V and 3 bases from J; junction bases left unmatched: 6. Germline values: CDR1 DFQATT, CDR2 SNEGSKA (reference sequence). The CDR3 is 14 amino acids. This CDR3 is CSALSGSATDTQYF. The CDR3 coding sequence is TGCAGTGCTCTTAGCGGGAGTGCGACAGATACGCAGTATTTT.

This rearrangement joins TRBV11-2 to TRBJ1-5; 10 nucleotides line up with TRBD1. V lost 4 bases, J lost 6 bases, and 15 bases stayed unmatched. Germline CDR1 SGHAT, CDR2 FQNNGV. The CDR3 spans 18 residues. CDR3 nucleotide sequence: TGTGCCAGCAGCTCTAGAGGGTCAGGACAGGGGGATGGTCAGCCCCAGCATTTT. This encodes CASSSRGSGQGDGQPQHF. Using reference TRBV11-2 and TRBJ1-5 for the parts outside the CDR3, the full variable domain is EAGVAQSPRYKIIEKRQSVAFWCNPISGHATLYWYQQILGQGPKLLIQFQNNGVVDDSQLPKDRFSAERLKGVDSTLKIQPAKLEDSAVYLCASSSRGSGQGDGQPQHFGDGTRLSIL.

This chain links TRBV28 with TRBJ2-5, with D tentatively TRBD1 or TRBD2 (6 bases each). The germline V gene has CDR1 MDHEN and CDR2 SYDVKM. The V end was cut by 2 bases, the J end by 5 bases, with 18 bases between. The CDR3 has 16 residues. The CDR3 region is CASSLGTGARAETQYF. The CDR3, as DNA: TGTGCCAGCAGTTTAGGGACGGGGGCGCGGGCGGAGACCCAGTACTTC.

The chain employs TRBV11-1 and TRBJ2-2, with a possible D match to TRBD2 (7 bases). Germline V lookup: CDR1 SGHAT, CDR2 FQDESV (reference sequence). Trimming cost V 5 bases and J 4 bases, with 26 bases left between them. This CDR3 comprises 19 residues. The CDR3 DNA reads TGTGCCAGCAGCGGGGGCGGGGGCCCTATTTTCGTGGCCACCGGGGAGCTGTTTTTT. Translated, it gives CASSGGGGPIFVATGELFF. Looking up the rest from reference TRBV11-1 and TRBJ2-2 gives the full variable domain: EAEVAQSPRYKITEKSQAVAFWCDPISGHATLYWYRQILGQGPELLVQFQDESVVDDSQLPKDRFSAERLKGVDSTLKIQPAELGDSAMYLCASSGGGGPIFVATGELFFGEGSRLTVL.

This clonotype was observed many times. The J gene is TRBJ2-7, the V gene TRBV10-3; 10 nucleotides align to TRBD1. CDR1 and CDR2 from the germline V gene are ENHRY and SYGVKD. The CDR3 is 16 amino acids. J gave up 2 bases and V 0 bases, and 4 bases lay outside the gene matches. The CDR3 reads CAISESGGQGPYEQYF. The CDR3 nucleotides are TGTGCCATCAGTGAGTCAGGGGGACAGGGGCCCTACGAGCAGTACTTC.

The rearrangement links TRBV9 to TRBJ2-3; TRBD1 agrees at 7 bases. The ends lost 1 base at V and 4 bases at J; junction bases unmatched: 15. The CDR3 sequence is 18 residues long. CDR1 is SGDLS, CDR2 YYNGEE, per germline. The CDR3 region has the DNA TGTGCCAGCAGCGTAAGAATGGACAGGCTAGGGGCCGCAGATACGCAGTATTTT. Residues: CASSVRMDRLGAADTQYF. Supplemented by reference TRBV9 and TRBJ2-3, the full variable domain reads DSGVTQTPKHLITATGQRVTLRCSPRSGDLSVYWYQQSLDQGLQFLIQYYNGEERAKGNILERFSAQQFPDLHSELNLSSLELGDSALYFCASSVRMDRLGAADTQYFGPGTRLTVL.

The V gene is TRBV29-1, the J gene TRBJ2-5; possible D gene TRBD1, 5 bases. V gave up 4 bases and J gave up 7 bases, with 13 bases separating them. The CDR3 spans 12 residues. CDR1 and CDR2 from the germline V gene are SQVTM and ANQGSEA. CDR3 DNA sequence: TGCAGCGTTGGGCCAGGGATCGGGACCCAGTACTTC. Amino acids: CSVGPGIGTQYF. The full variable domain, in which reference TRBV29-1 and TRBJ2-5 provide the parts outside the CDR3, is SAVISQKPSRDICQRGTSLTIQCQVDSQVTMMFWYRQQPGQSLTLIATANQGSEATYESGFVIDKFPISRPNLTFSTLTVSNMSPEDSSIYLCSVGPGIGTQYFGPGTRLLVL.